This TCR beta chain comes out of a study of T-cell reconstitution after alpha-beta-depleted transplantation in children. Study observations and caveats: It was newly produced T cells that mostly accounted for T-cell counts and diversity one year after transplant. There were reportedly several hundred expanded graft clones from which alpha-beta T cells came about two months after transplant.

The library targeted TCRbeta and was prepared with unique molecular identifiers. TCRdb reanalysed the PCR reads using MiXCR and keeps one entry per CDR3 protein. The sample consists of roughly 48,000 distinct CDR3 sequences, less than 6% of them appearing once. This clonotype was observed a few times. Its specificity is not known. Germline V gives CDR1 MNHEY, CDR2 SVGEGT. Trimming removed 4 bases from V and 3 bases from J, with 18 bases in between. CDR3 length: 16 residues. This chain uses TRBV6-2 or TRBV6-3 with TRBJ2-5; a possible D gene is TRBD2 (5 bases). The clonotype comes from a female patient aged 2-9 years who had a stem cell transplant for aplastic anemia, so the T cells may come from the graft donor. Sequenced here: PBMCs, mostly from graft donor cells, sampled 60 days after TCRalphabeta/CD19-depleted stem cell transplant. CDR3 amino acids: CASSFPYPGFEETQYF. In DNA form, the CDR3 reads TGTGCCAGCAGTTTTCCCTACCCGGGATTTGAAGAGACCCAGTACTTC.